These 16 T cell receptor beta chains came from one sample sequenced in a study of cytomegalovirus exposure and HLA in healthy donors. The PCR contained 60 Vbeta and 13 Jbeta primers. Here immunoSEQ multiplex PCR was the method, and the copy in TCRdb shows in-frame clones only, minus some. The repertoire includes over 90,000 clones, around 66% of them detected once, and 2.5% to 4% sits in the top ten. The sample taken for sequencing was PBMCs. The receptor set was obtained from a woman aged 45 to 65 in good health and CMV-seronegative.

The chain has TRBV6-1 and TRBJ1-2; D may be TRBD1 (5 bases). The germline V and J ends were trimmed by 6 bases and 9 bases, with 11 bases remaining between them. The CDR3 consists of 11 residues. Germline V gene sequence: CDR1 MNHNS, CDR2 SASEGT. The CDR3 DNA sequence: TGTGCCAGCAGACAGGCTATGAGCTACACCTTC. Encoded protein: CASRQAMSYTF.

The chain joins TRBV13 to TRBJ2-3, with 9 nucleotides matching TRBD1. Germline CDR1 reads PRHDT; CDR2 reads FYEKMQ (reference sequence). This CDR3 comprises 15 residues. The junction had 1 base not matched to a gene; V was cut back by 3 bases and J by 0 bases. This CDR3 is CASSFGQGSTDTQYF. The CDR3 DNA is TGTGCCAGCAGCTTTGGACAGGGGAGCACAGATACGCAGTATTTT.

The rearrangement joins TRBV28 to TRBJ2-7, with a tentative D call TRBD1 (5 bases). Germline V CDR1 and CDR2: MDHEN, SYDVKM. The CDR3 extends over 14 amino acids. Trimming cost V 5 bases and J 3 bases, with 14 bases left between them. The CDR3 region is CASSIPTANYEQYF. DNA of the CDR3: TGTGCCAGCAGTATCCCGACAGCCAACTACGAGCAGTACTTC.

This chain uses TRBV29-1 with TRBJ1-1, with 8 bases aligning to TRBD1. Germline V gene sequence: CDR1 SQVTM, CDR2 ANQGSEA. The CDR3 loop spans 13 amino acids. V shed 2 bases, J shed 2 bases, and the junction held 1 base outside the gene matches. The CDR3 coding sequence is TGCAGCGTTGAACAGGGGGCAAACACTGAAGCTTTCTTT. Protein: CSVEQGANTEAFF. Full variable domain (missing parts from reference TRBV29-1 and TRBJ1-1): SAVISQKPSRDICQRGTSLTIQCQVDSQVTMMFWYRQQPGQSLTLIATANQGSEATYESGFVIDKFPISRPNLTFSTLTVSNMSPEDSSIYLCSVEQGANTEAFFGQGTRLTVV.

The chain employs TRBV7-7 and TRBJ2-1; 12 positions match TRBD2. Losses at the gene ends were 1 base for V and 8 bases for J; bases not matched to a gene: 3. Germline V lookup: CDR1 SSHAT, CDR2 FNYEAQ (reference sequence). This CDR3 has 15 amino acids. In DNA form, the CDR3 reads TGTGCCAGCAGCTTAGGACTAGCGGGAGTACATGAGCAGTTCTTC. Translation gives CASSLGLAGVHEQFF.

This chain uses TRBV5-4 with TRBJ2-5; D unresolved. V gave up 5 bases and J gave up 5 bases, with 19 bases separating them. The CDR3 has 15 amino acids. The germline V gene encodes CDR1 SGHNT and CDR2 YYREEE (reference sequence). The CDR3 sequence is CASSRALALRETQYF. In DNA form, the CDR3 reads TGTGCCAGCAGTCGAGCGCTGGCGTTAAGGGAGACCCAGTACTTC. The full variable domain, in which reference TRBV5-4 and TRBJ2-5 provide the parts outside the CDR3, is ETGVTQSPTHLIKTRGQQVTLRCSSQSGHNTVSWYQQALGQGPQFIFQYYREEENGRGNFPPRFSGLQFPNYSSELNVNALELDDSALYLCASSRALALRETQYFGPGTRLLVL.

CDR3 amino acids: CASSLTGYEQYF. The CDR3 DNA reads TGTGCCAGCAGCTTAACAGGATACGAGCAGTACTTC. This chain links TRBV5-6 with TRBJ2-7; D is possibly TRBD1 (5 bases). This CDR3 is built from 12 residues. Germline CDR1 SGHDT, CDR2 YYEEEE. Trimming shortened V by 2 bases and J by 4 bases, and 7 bases separated the two germline ends.

Relative to its sample, this clone is medium-sized. The rearrangement uses TRBV5-5 and TRBJ2-1, with 9 bases lining up with TRBD2. Germline values: CDR1 SGHKS, CDR2 YYEKEE (reference sequence). V gave up 4 bases and J gave up 0 bases; unmatched junction bases: 5. CDR3 length: 16 residues. The CDR3 DNA follows: TGTGCCAGCAGCCCCGCGCGGGAGGGCTCCTACAATGAGCAGTTCTTC. It codes for CASSPAREGSYNEQFF.

Turning to this clone: The same CDR3 also results from other DNA sequences found in this sample. The CDR3 sequence is CASSTQGDTEAFF. CDR3 bases: TGTGCCAGCAGCACGCAGGGTGACACTGAAGCTTTCTTT. The rearrangement links TRBV7-2 to TRBJ1-1, with D possibly being TRBD1 (5 bases). Germline CDR1 reads SGHTA; CDR2 reads FQGNSA. Trimming removed 5 bases at V and 3 bases at J, with 10 bases between. This CDR3 is built from 13 residues.

Turning to this clone: Compared with germline, one end of the junction differs, possibly owing to a read error. This chain joins TRBV7-8 and TRBJ2-7; 7 bases fit TRBD1. This CDR3 spans 14 amino acids. CDR1 is SGHVS and CDR2 is FQNEAQ in the germline V gene. The DNA of the CDR3 is TGTGCCAGCAGCCTAGCTACAGGGGTCGACGAGCAGTACTTC. Its translation is CASSLATGVDEQYF.

This chain uses TRBV27 with TRBJ2-2; 12 bases fit TRBD2. The CDR3 is 18 amino acids. Germline CDR1 is MNHEY and CDR2 is SMNVEV (reference sequence). After removal of 4 bases from V and 5 bases from J, the junction contained 11 bases not matched to a gene. This CDR3 reads CASSWSSGGATTTGELFF. The CDR3 nucleotides are TGTGCCAGCAGTTGGTCTAGCGGGGGGGCTACCACAACCGGGGAGCTGTTTTTT.

This chain connects TRBV19 to TRBJ2-1, with TRBD2 matching 8 bases. J gave up 15 bases and V 6 bases, and 10 bases lay outside the gene matches. CDR1 is LNHDA, CDR2 SQIVND, per germline (reference sequence). CDR3 length: 12 amino acids. CDR3 DNA: TGTGCCAGTAGGTCGGGTAGCGGGGTCCCGTTCTTC. Translating it yields CASRSGSGVPFF.

The CDR3 region has the DNA TGTGCCAGCGTTTGGACAGAAGATCAGCCCCAGCATTTT. As protein: CASVWTEDQPQHF. The rearrangement uses TRBV5-6 and TRBJ1-5, with a tentative D call TRBD1 (6 bases). Deletions cut 7 bases from V and 5 bases from J, with 13 bases between. The germline V gene encodes CDR1 SGHDT and CDR2 YYEEEE. The CDR3 spans 13 residues.

This chain connects TRBV14 to TRBJ2-5; TRBD2 is a possible D gene (6 bases). With the DNA end fitting TRBJ2-7 better, the J assignment may be wrong. Germline V CDR1 and CDR2: SGHDN, FVKESK. The CDR3 sequence is 16 residues long. CDR3 nucleotide sequence: TGTGCCAGCAGCCAAGATTGCGGGACGAACGAGGACGAGCAGTACTTC. Encoded protein: CASSQDCGTNEDEQYF.

This clone has only a few counts. V and J are TRBV21-1 and TRBJ2-5; the DNA was not used to check the table's D call, TRBD2. TRBV21-1 has pseudogene status. The CDR3 has 17 residues. As DNA, the CDR3 is TGTGCCAGCACCCACTGGACTAGCGGGGGGGGACAAGAGACCCAGTACTTC. This translates into CASTHWTSGGGQETQYF.

V is TRBV7-2 and J is TRBJ2-7; 10 nucleotides agree with TRBD1. Germline CDR1 is SGHTA and CDR2 is FQGNSA. The CDR3 totals 17 residues. V lost 0 bases to trimming and J lost 2 bases; unmatched junction nucleotides: 7. The CDR3 loop is CASSLASDRGTTYEQYF. CDR3 nucleotides: TGTGCCAGCAGCTTAGCATCGGACAGGGGGACTACCTACGAGCAGTACTTC.